The T cell receptor (beta chain) under discussion was sequenced for a study of T cell responses to AZD1222 COVID-19 vaccine. Trimming removed 2 bases from V and 6 bases from J, with 16 bases in between. The CDR3 spans 15 residues. CDR1 is MNHNY and CDR2 is SVGAGI in the germline V gene (reference sequence). The assay was immunoSEQ multiplex PCR, and TCRdb's table has in-frame clones only and misses some. The sample has 100,000 to 150,000 clones; roughly 86% are singletons. The receptor was isolated from an adult in good health. Source: peripheral blood, taken on day 0 of AZD1222 vaccination. The rearrangement links TRBV6-6 to TRBJ1-2; perhaps TRBD1 as D (5 bases). The CDR3 nucleotides are TGTGCCAGCAGTTACGTGCAGGGATTGTTTGATGGCTACACCTTC. Protein sequence: CASSYVQGLFDGYTF.